What follows describes a single T cell receptor (beta chain). Its cognate antigen is unknown. These data belong to a study of cytomegalovirus exposure and HLA in healthy donors. In germline, CDR1 is SGDLS, CDR2 YYNGEE. V was pared by 2 bases and J by 8 bases, with 8 bases of the junction left unmatched. This CDR3 contains 15 residues. Study-level findings and limits: The authors listed 150 to 200 TCR beta chains as cytomegalovirus-associated. As a later analysis revealed, most CMV-associated TCR beta chains appeared HLA-restricted. Researchers reported in a later analysis that a missense DCLRE1C variant was tied to TCR beta V- and J-gene trimming.

PCR involved 60 Vbeta and 13 Jbeta primers. Original processing notes: In a later analysis, some 80 million unique TCR beta chains included roughly 11 million shared by two or more donors. The method was immunoSEQ multiplex PCR; TCRdb's version includes in-frame clones alone and lacks a portion of them. The V and J calls and clone size come from that table; D and trimming were worked out from the DNA. The sample table includes 220,000 or so clones. The origin of this receptor is a girl aged 2-10 years in good health and CMV-seropositive. The rearrangement joins TRBV9 to TRBJ1-4; 8 positions match TRBD1. What was sequenced was PBMCs. The CDR3 DNA sequence: TGTGCCAGCAGCGTGGGGACAGGTCTACTGGAAAAACTGTTTTTT. This codes for CASSVGTGLLEKLFF.